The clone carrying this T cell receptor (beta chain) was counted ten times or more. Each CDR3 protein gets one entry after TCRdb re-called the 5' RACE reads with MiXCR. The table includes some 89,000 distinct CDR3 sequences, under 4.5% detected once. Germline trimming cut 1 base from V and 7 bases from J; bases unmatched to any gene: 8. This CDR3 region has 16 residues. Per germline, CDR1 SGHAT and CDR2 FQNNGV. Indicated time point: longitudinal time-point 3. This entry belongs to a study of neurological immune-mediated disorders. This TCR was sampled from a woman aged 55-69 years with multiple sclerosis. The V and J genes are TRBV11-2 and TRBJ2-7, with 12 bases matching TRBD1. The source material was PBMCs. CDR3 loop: CASSLVGTGGFREQYF. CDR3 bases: TGTGCCAGCAGCTTAGTGGGGACAGGGGGCTTCAGGGAGCAGTACTTC. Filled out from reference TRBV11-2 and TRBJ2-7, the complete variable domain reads EAGVAQSPRYKIIEKRQSVAFWCNPISGHATLYWYQQILGQGPKLLIQFQNNGVVDDSQLPKDRFSAERLKGVDSTLKIQPAKLEDSAVYLCASSLVGTGGFREQYFGPGTRLTVT.